This T cell receptor beta chain stems from a study of human T cells and chemical hapten exposure. In the study overall: Per-sample variation in TCR yield stemmed mainly from small pooled library volume differences.

Single cDNA molecules in the library carried unique molecular identifiers attached during preparation. TCRdb redid the calling of the 5' RACE reads with MiXCR, one entry per CDR3 protein. The sample lists over 70,000 distinct CDR3 sequences; less than 20% were seen once. Findings of the study overall: DPC sensitization did not alter TCRs above 1 in 1000 frequency.

Researchers extracted total RNA from unfractionated whole blood. As regards this clonotype: What it binds is unknown.

Germline CDR1 reads SGHDT; CDR2 reads YYEEEE. The CDR3 contains 14 residues. The V and J ends lost 5 bases and 4 bases respectively, with 15 bases between them. The TCR originated in a female donor in good health. This chain joins TRBV5-6 and TRBJ1-1, with a possible D match to TRBD1 (6 bases). This chain's CDR3 is CASRGAGGTTEAFF. CDR3 in DNA: TGTGCCAGCAGGGGGGCGGGGGGTACCACTGAAGCTTTCTTT.